The rows below give T cell receptor beta chains drawn from one sample of a study of T cell changes during pregnancy in multiple sclerosis. The data were produced by immunoSEQ multiplex PCR, yet TCRdb's version contains in-frame clones alone and is incomplete. The sample has under 85,000 clones; approximately 92% are singletons. The sample in question was CD4+ T cells from peripheral blood mononuclear cells, obtained before pregnancy. These receptors were taken from a female donor with multiple sclerosis, enrolled in a pregnancy study. Both conserved end residues are part of each CDR3. Each record gives: V gene, CDR3 protein.

TRBV27 CASSFRETYEQYF
TRBV10-3 CAISEDGVETQYF
TRBV18 CASSSDLNTGELFF
TRBV5-1 CASSLWGGASDTQYF
TRBV4-2 CASSRGGVGSPLHF
TRBV10-2 CASSEKGGRSGYTF
TRBV7-2 CASSLGLAGVQETQYF
TRBV9 CASSVGSLPLEEQFF
TRBV19 CASSFTTDSYEQYF
TRBV4-2 CASSQGGTGDYNEQFF
TRBV9 CASSASLTGGPPLHF
TRBV2 CASRWTGPREQYF
TRBV30 CAWSYGTGNTGELFF
TRBV10-1 CASSDRDRESPLHF
TRBV10-2 CASSDLARGTLGDTQYF
TRBV10-3 CAISGTNTGELFF
TRBV19 CASSFLLDRESYEQYF
TRBV29-1 CSTARGGDTEAFF
TRBV21-1 CASSKVRGTGAYNEQFF
TRBV9 CASSVSPDRGGGNTIYF
TRBV20-1 CSTRLGDTQYF
TRBV7-9 CASSFTAGTGDSPLHF
TRBV5-6 CASSLGTGQGDYEQYF
TRBV18 CASSPLTGDEQYF
TRBV27 CASRSGTSGISTAYNEQFF
TRBV14 CASSQTGFFSEQYF
TRBV5-1 CASSSGMDRGYNEQFF
TRBV30 CAWSQTGESEKLFF
TRBV28 CASSSLTSWYF
TRBV14 CASSQGRPRDYTF
TRBV5-1 CASSLLGTAVSKYNEQFF
TRBV25-1 CASSDIGTVYGYTF
TRBV7-8 CASSLGGQGHFEKLFF
TRBV10-2 CASSESNGAKFF
TRBV6-6 CASISRTGVMNTEAFF
TRBV18 CASSLPPRGNTEAFF
TRBV5-8 CASSLETGNQPQHF
TRBV7-9 CASSFPGGGSYEQYF
TRBV11-2 CASSLIAGGTGELFF
TRBV2 CASLGAGAWTQYF
TRBV14 CASSQGQGVGYTF
TRBV9 CASSVVEGRTEAFF
TRBV28 CASSLGGRGLGEQYF
TRBV2 CASSRSSGGKGTDTQYF
TRBV5-6 CASRDTANYGYTF
TRBV5-6 CASSPPGQGTQYF
TRBV19 CASSRNTANRGLGEQFF